This T cell receptor beta chain was obtained from a study of CD8+ T cells in alopecia areata. Per the germline V gene, CDR1 is SEHNR and CDR2 is FQNEAQ (reference sequence). V trimming: 5 bases; J trimming: 0 bases; junction bases outside the gene matches: 14. The CDR3 runs 19 residues. In each case, RNA was isolated and then reverse transcribed into cDNA as the sequencing template. The table came from immunoSEQ multiplex PCR; TCRdb's copy has only in-frame clones and leaves some out. The sample records about 150,000 clones, 40% to 65% being singletons. The chain is built from TRBV7-9 and TRBJ2-3, with 10 bases identical to TRBD2. This sequence was found in a human donor with alopecia areata. Sequencing was performed on CD8+ T cells sorted from blood, taken at week 0. The CDR3 nucleotides read TGTGCCAGCAGCGGCACGGGGAATAGCGGGGGGTCAAGCACAGATACGCAGTATTTT. Translating gives CASSGTGNSGGSSTDTQYF.